The source of this T cell receptor (beta chain) is a study of blood T cell repertoires in COVID-19. Study background: Whether acute or convalescent, the COVID-19 samples came from the United States, Italy and Spain. Sample material is recorded as cDNA or gDNA derived from T cells, B-cell-depleted T cells, or PBMCs.

V was shortened by 6 bases and J by 5 bases, with 13 bases between the two germline ends. Germline CDR1 LNHDA, CDR2 SQIVND (reference sequence). The CDR3 has 13 residues. Original analysis: Reference gene primer amplification yielded estimated nucleated cell counts. Profiling relied on immunoSEQ multiplex PCR, and the TCRdb table lists in-frame clones only, not all of them. D and trimming were read from the DNA, whereas the V and J calls and clone size are those reported in that table. The sample carries just under 30,000 clones, around 87% recorded once. This clonotype was sampled from an elderly man with acute or convalescent COVID-19. This chain joins TRBV19 and TRBJ2-5; D is unresolved. Input material: peripheral blood. In nucleotides, the CDR3 is TGTGCCAGTAGATTACCGGGTACGGAGACCCAGTACTTC. Translation: CASRLPGTETQYF. Complete variable domain (other parts from reference TRBV19 and TRBJ2-5): DGGITQSPKYLFRKEGQNVTLSCEQNLNHDAMYWYRQDPGQGLRLIYYSQIVNDFQKGDIAEGYSVSREKKESFPLTVTSAQKNPTAFYLCASRLPGTETQYFGPGTRLLVL.